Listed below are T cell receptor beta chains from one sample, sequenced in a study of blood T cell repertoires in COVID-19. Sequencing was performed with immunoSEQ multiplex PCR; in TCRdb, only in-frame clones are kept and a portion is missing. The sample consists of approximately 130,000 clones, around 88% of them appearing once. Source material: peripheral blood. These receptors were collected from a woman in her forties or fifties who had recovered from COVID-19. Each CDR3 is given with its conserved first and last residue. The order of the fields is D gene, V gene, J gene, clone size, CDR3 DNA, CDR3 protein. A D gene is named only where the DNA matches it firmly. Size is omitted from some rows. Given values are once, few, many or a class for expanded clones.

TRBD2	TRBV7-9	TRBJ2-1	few	TGTGCCAGCAGCAGCCAAGGACTAGCGGGAGGGTCCTACAATGAGCAGTTCTTC	CASSSQGLAGGSYNEQFF
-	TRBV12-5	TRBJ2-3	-	TGTGCTAGTGGTTTGATAGAGGCTACGCAGTATTTT	CASGLIEATQYF
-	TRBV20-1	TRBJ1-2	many	TGCAGTGCTCCCCCGAACTATGGCTACACCTTC	CSAPPNYGYTF
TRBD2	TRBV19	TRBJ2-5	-	TGTGCCGGCGCGAGGGCGGGAGGAGAGACCCAGTACTTC	CAGARAGGETQYF
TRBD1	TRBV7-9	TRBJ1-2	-	TGTGCCAGCAGCTCTACGGCGGGGACAGGGGGCCCTAACTATGGCTACACCTTC	CASSSTAGTGGPNYGYTF
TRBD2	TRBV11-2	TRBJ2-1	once	TGTGCCAGCAGCCCTAGCCTAGCGGGGAATGAGCAGTTCTTC	CASSPSLAGNEQFF
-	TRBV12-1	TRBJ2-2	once	TGTGCCAGCAGCCCCTGGTTCCGGGACACCGGGGAGCTGTTTTTT	CASSPWFRDTGELFF
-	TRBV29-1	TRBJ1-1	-	TGCAGCGTGAAAAACAGCCAGAACACTGAAGCTTTCTTT	CSVKNSQNTEAFF
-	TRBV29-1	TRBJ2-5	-	TGCAGCGTTGAAGATTTTTATGAGCATAAAGAGACCCAGTACTTC	CSVEDFYEHKETQYF
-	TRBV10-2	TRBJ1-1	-	TGCGCCAGCAGTGGGGAGGGGGGGAACACTGAAGCTTTCTTT	CASSGEGGNTEAFF
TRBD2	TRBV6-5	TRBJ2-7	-	TGTGCCAGCAGTTCTCATCCTAGCGGGAGGAAAGGAGGGCAGTACTTC	CASSSHPSGRKGGQYF
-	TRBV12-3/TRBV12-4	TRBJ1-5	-	TGTGCCAGCAGTTTCCAACAGCCCCAGCATTTT	CASSFQQPQHF
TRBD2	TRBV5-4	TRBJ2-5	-	TGTGCCAGCAGCTTGTTAGCGGGGGGAAAAGAGACCCAGTACTTC	CASSLLAGGKETQYF
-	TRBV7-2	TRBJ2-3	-	TGTGCCAGCAGCTTAGGTGGGACAAGCACAGATACGCAGTATTTT	CASSLGGTSTDTQYF
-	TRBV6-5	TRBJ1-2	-	TGTGCCAGCAGTTACGTTCCGGGGAACCGCTATGGCTACACCTTC	CASSYVPGNRYGYTF
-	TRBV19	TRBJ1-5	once	TGTGCCAGTAGTATAGATCTCGGCCAGGCCAATCAGCCCCAGCATTTT	CASSIDLGQANQPQHF
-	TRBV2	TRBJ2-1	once	TGTGCCAGCACCTCTTACAATGAGCAGTTCTTC	CASTSYNEQFF
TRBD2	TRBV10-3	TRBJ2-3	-	TGTGCCATCAGTGAGGAAGCGGGAGGGCGCGCAGATACGCAGTATTTT	CAISEEAGGRADTQYF
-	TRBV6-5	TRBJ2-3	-	TGTGCCAGCAGTTACTCGATTTCTAGCGCCGATACGCAGTATTTT	CASSYSISSADTQYF
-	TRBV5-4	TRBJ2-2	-	TGTGCCAGCAGCTTGGCGGTAGTGAACACCGGGGAGCTGTTTTTT	CASSLAVVNTGELFF
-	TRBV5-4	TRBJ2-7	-	TGTGCCAGCAGCTTGGGGTTGGACAGTGCCTACGAGCAGTACTTC	CASSLGLDSAYEQYF
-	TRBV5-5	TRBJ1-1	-	TGTGCCAGCAGCTTGGGAGGTGACAGCACTGAAGCTTTCTTT	CASSLGGDSTEAFF
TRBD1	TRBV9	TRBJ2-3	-	TGTGCCAGCAGCGCACAGGGGCTGGCAGATACGCAGTATTTT	CASSAQGLADTQYF
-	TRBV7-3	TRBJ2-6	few	TGTGCCAGCAGCCCTATGTCCGGGGCCAACGTCCTGACTTTC	CASSPMSGANVLTF
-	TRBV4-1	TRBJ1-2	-	TGCGCCAGCAGCCAACCGACAGGTGGCGAGTATGGCTACACCTTC	CASSQPTGGEYGYTF
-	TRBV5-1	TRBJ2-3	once	TGCGCCAGCAGCTTGTCAGCGAGCGGCACAGATACGCAGTATTTT	CASSLSASGTDTQYF
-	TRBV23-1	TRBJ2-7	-	TGCGCCAGCAGTCTGGAACAGGGCGCCTACGAGCAGTACTTC	CASSLEQGAYEQYF
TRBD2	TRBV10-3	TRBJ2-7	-	TGTGCCATCAGCCGCCGCGGGGGGAACGAGCAGTACTTC	CAISRRGGNEQYF
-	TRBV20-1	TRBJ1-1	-	TGCAGTGCTAGAGGTGAGCGAGAAGCTTTCTTT	CSARGEREAFF
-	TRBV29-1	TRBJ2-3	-	TGCAGCGTTGAATCCGGGGGAGATACGCAGTATTTT	CSVESGGDTQYF
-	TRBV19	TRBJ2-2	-	TGTGCCAGTAGTATAACGACTAGATACACCGGGGAGCTGTTTTTT	CASSITTRYTGELFF
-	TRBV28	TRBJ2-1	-	TGTGCCAGCGGTCGATCAGGGGGGAATGAGCAGTTCTTC	CASGRSGGNEQFF
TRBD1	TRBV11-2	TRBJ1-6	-	TGTGCCAGCAGCCCAGGACAGGGCCCTCTCCACTTT	CASSPGQGPLHF
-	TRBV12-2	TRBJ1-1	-	TGTGCAAGTCGCTTAGGGGACACATCGAACACTGAAGCTTTCTTT	CASRLGDTSNTEAFF
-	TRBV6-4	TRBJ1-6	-	TGTGCCAGCAAGGGGCCTCCCTATCAGGGAAAAATCAATTCACCCCTCCACTTT	CASKGPPYQGKINSPLHF
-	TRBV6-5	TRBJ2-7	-	TGTGCCAGTAATAGCTACAATTACGAGCAGTACTTC	CASNSYNYEQYF
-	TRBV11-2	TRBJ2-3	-	TGTGCCAGCAGCTTAGAAGGGGGCACAGATACGCAGTATTTT	CASSLEGGTDTQYF
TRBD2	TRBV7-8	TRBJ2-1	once	TGTGCCAGCAGCACAGGACTAGCGGGGGGGCTTTACAATGAGCAGTTCTTC	CASSTGLAGGLYNEQFF
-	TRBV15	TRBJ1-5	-	TGTGCCACCAGCATTGTTGGACTGGGCGGTCAGCCCCAGCATTTT	CATSIVGLGGQPQHF